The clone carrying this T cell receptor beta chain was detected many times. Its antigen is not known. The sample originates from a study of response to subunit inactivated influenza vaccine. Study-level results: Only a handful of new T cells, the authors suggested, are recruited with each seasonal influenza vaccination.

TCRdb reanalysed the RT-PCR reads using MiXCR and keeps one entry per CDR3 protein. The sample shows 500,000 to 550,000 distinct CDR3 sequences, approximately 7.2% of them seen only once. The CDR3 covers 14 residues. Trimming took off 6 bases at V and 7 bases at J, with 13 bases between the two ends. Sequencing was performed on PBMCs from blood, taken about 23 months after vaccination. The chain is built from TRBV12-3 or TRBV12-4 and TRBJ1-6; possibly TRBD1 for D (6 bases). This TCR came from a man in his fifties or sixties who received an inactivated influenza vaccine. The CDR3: CASSHGTHNSPLHF. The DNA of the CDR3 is TGTGCCAGCAGCCACGGGACACACAATTCACCCCTCCACTTT.